The 29 T cell receptor beta chains listed next were all sequenced from one sample in a study of regulatory T cells in long-lasting Graves disease. Building the TCR beta libraries relied on iRepertoire HTBI primers, and CDR3 regions underwent Arm-PCR. TCRdb analysed the multiplex PCR reads with MiXCR anew, one entry per CDR3 protein. The sample comprises about 460,000 distinct CDR3 sequences, less than 25% of which are singletons, and 13% rests with the top ten. Time point of the sample: persistent/refractory GD, antithyroid drugs over 5 years with positive TRAb. PBMC RNA served as the TCR library source. The sample in question was peripheral blood mononuclear cells (PBMCs), obtained when the disease was refractory, from a patient treated with antithyroid drugs. Receptors originate from a female donor with Graves disease.

The chain combines TRBV2 with TRBJ2-2; TRBD1 or TRBD2 may be the D gene (6 bases each). The CDR3 runs to 14 residues. Germline V gene lookup returns CDR1 SNHLY and CDR2 FYNNEI. V was cut by 5 bases and J by 3 bases, with 10 bases left in between. The chain's CDR3 is CASSQGTHTGELFF. For the CDR3, the DNA is TGTGCCAGCAGTCAGGGGACTCACACCGGGGAGCTGTTTTTT.

This clonotype appeared many times. The CDR3 coding sequence is TGTGCCAGTAGCACAATGGGCAGGGCTTACTATGGCTACACCTTC. Translated: CASSTMGRAYYGYTF. The gene calls are TRBV19 and TRBJ1-2; maybe TRBD1 (5 bases). The germline gives CDR1 LNHDA, CDR2 SQIVND (reference sequence). Trimming removed 6 bases at V and 3 bases at J, with 17 bases between. CDR3 length: 15 amino acids.

This clonotype was observed many times. The chain couples TRBV12-3 or TRBV12-4 to TRBJ2-7; D is perhaps TRBD1 (6 bases). Trimming left V 0 bases short and J 5 bases short, with 14 bases between. The length of the CDR3 is 15 residues. CDR3 DNA: TGTGCCAGCAGTTTAGCCCGACAGGCCCTAGACGAGCAGTACTTC. The encoded protein is CASSLARQALDEQYF.

This clonotype was recorded many times. The genes are TRBV7-6 and TRBJ2-7, with D hard to call. The CDR3 is 14 residues long. Per the germline V gene, CDR1 is SGHVS and CDR2 is FNYEAQ. V lost 0 bases, J lost 2 bases, and 8 bases lay in between. CDR3 bases: TGTGCCAGCAGCTTAGCGCTTTCGGCCTACGAGCAGTACTTC. As protein: CASSLALSAYEQYF.

J is TRBJ1-4 and V is TRBV6-5; 8 nucleotides align to TRBD1. The V gene end was trimmed by 4 bases and the J gene end by 6 bases; junction bases not matched to a gene: 7. The CDR3 has 15 amino acids. Germline V gene data show CDR1 as MNHEY and CDR2 as SVGAGI. The CDR3 region is CASSSPTGVDEKLFF. Written as DNA, the CDR3 is TGTGCCAGCAGTTCCCCGACAGGGGTGGATGAAAAACTGTTTTTT.

This clonotype was seen many times. This sequence joins TRBV7-9 and TRBJ2-7; 9 bases are a match to TRBD1. Germline V gene data show CDR1 as SEHNR and CDR2 as FQNEAQ (reference sequence). The CDR3 is made up of 13 amino acids. Unmatched junction bases numbered 4, after V lost 5 bases and J lost 5 bases. CDR3: CASSLQGAHEQYF. The CDR3 region has the DNA TGTGCCAGCAGCCTACAGGGGGCCCACGAGCAGTACTTC.

This clonotype was observed a handful of times. The J gene is TRBJ2-4, the V gene TRBV5-1; 7 nucleotides line up with TRBD1. The trim removed 4 bases at V and 2 bases at J, leaving 9 bases unmatched. The CDR3 is 16 amino acids. The germline CDR1 and CDR2 sequences are SGHRS and YFSETQ. The DNA for the CDR3 is TGCGCCAGCAGCATTGGGACAGATCCCTCCAAAAACATTCAGTACTTC. Protein product: CASSIGTDPSKNIQYF.

The V gene is TRBV12-3 or TRBV12-4, the J gene TRBJ2-3, with D hard to call. This CDR3 contains 14 residues. Trimming pared 6 bases from V and 0 bases from J, leaving 10 bases between. CDR3 bases: TGTGCCAGCAGCGACACCTATAGCACAGATACGCAGTATTTT. It translates to CASSDTYSTDTQYF.

This clonotype was found many times. The chain uses TRBV29-1 and TRBJ1-1; D is unclear. Germline CDR1 reads SQVTM; CDR2 reads ANQGSEA. Trimming left V 3 bases short and J 1 base short, with 9 bases between. The CDR3 length is 13 residues. The CDR3 DNA sequence: TGCAGCGTTGATACGCCCGCGAACACTGAAGCTTTCTTT. Translating it yields CSVDTPANTEAFF.

V and J are TRBV30 and TRBJ2-5; D is undetermined. Trimming removed 0 bases at V and 5 bases at J, with 10 bases between. The CDR3 length is 13 residues. Germline V gene lookup returns CDR1 GTSNPN and CDR2 SVGIG (reference sequence). The CDR3 protein is CAWSVHGSETQYF. DNA for the CDR3: TGTGCCTGGAGTGTACATGGGTCGGAGACCCAGTACTTC.

As to this clonotype: Its ends do not fully match the called genes, so a read error is possible. This chain links TRBV5-1 with TRBJ1-1, with no clear D. Per the germline V gene, CDR1 is SGHRS and CDR2 is YFSETQ. The CDR3 is 15 amino acids. The CDR3 DNA sequence: TGCGCCAGCAGCCGATCTGAGGGTGGCAGCACTGAAGCTCTCTTT. Protein: CASSRSEGGSTEALF.

This clonotype came up a few times. The chain combines TRBV19 with TRBJ2-2; 7 bases fit TRBD1. In germline, CDR1 is LNHDA, CDR2 SQIVND (reference sequence). The CDR3 extends over 14 amino acids. Trimming at V came to 8 bases and at J to 0 bases, leaving 3 bases not matched to a gene. The CDR3 coding sequence is TGTGCCAGTCGGGACAGATCGAACACCGGGGAGCTGTTTTTT. Translating it yields CASRDRSNTGELFF.

The CDR3 DNA reads TGTGCCAGTACCTCCGGGACGGTGTTGCCCCAGCATTTT. As protein: CASTSGTVLPQHF. The chain carries TRBV19 and TRBJ1-5; D may be TRBD1 (5 bases). Deletions cut 7 bases from V and 9 bases from J, with 16 bases between. The CDR3 totals 13 residues. Germline assignment: CDR1 LNHDA and CDR2 SQIVND (reference sequence).

This chain uses TRBV7-9 with TRBJ1-1; D perhaps matches TRBD1 (6 bases). V gave up 2 bases and J gave up 5 bases, with 15 bases separating them. This CDR3 has 15 residues. CDR1 is SEHNR, CDR2 FQNEAQ, per germline (reference sequence). In DNA form, the CDR3 reads TGTGCCAGCAGCTTAACTGTAGGGGGAGGAACTGAAGCTTTCTTT. This gives the protein CASSLTVGGGTEAFF.

This clonotype came up many times. The chain links TRBV2 to TRBJ1-5; D is possibly TRBD1 (5 bases). Looked up from germline, CDR1 is SNHLY and CDR2 is FYNNEI. The CDR3 extends over 14 amino acids. The V end lost 1 base, the J end lost 4 bases, and 8 bases lay between the germline ends. In DNA form, the CDR3 reads TGTGCCAGCAGTGAAGTAACAGGTAATCAGCCCCAGCATTTT. Translation gives CASSEVTGNQPQHF.

This clonotype appeared many times. The chain carries TRBV6-5 and TRBJ2-7; D gene ambiguous. Germline V gives CDR1 MNHEY, CDR2 SVGAGI. CDR3 length: 15 residues. Deletions cut 0 bases from V and 2 bases from J, with 11 bases between. CDR3 residues: CASSYSSHSPYEQYF. The DNA for the CDR3 is TGTGCCAGCAGTTACTCAAGTCACAGTCCCTACGAGCAGTACTTC.

In this sample, this clonotype turned up many times. This rearrangement joins TRBV7-9 to TRBJ2-5; D could derive from TRBD1 or TRBD2 (5 bases each). Trimming pared 1 base from V and 2 bases from J, leaving 23 bases between. Germline lookup yields CDR1 SEHNR and CDR2 FQNEAQ (reference sequence). The CDR3 length is 19 residues. The DNA for the CDR3 is TGTGCCAGCAGCTTAGGCCGCCCGTTGTACGGGGACGAACAAGAGACCCAGTACTTC. Translation: CASSLGRPLYGDEQETQYF. The full variable domain, its missing parts supplied by reference TRBV7-9 and TRBJ2-5, is DTGVSQNPRHKITKRGQNVTFRCDPISEHNRLYWYRQTLGQGPEFLTYFQNEAQLEKSRLLSDRFSAERPKGSFSTLEIQRTEQGDSAMYLCASSLGRPLYGDEQETQYFGPGTRLLVL.

On this clonotype itself: Since a much larger clone is just one base distant, this may be a read error. The chain couples TRBV15 to TRBJ1-1; perhaps TRBD1 as D (5 bases). Trimming left V 7 bases short and J 1 base short, with 16 bases between. Germline CDR1 LNHNV, CDR2 YYDKDF (reference sequence). The CDR3 has 15 residues. In DNA, the CDR3 is TGTGCCACCAACATAAACAGGTTCGCGAACACTGAAGCTTTCTTT. This encodes CATNINRFANTEAFF.

This clonotype occurred a few times. The chain combines TRBV5-4 with TRBJ2-7; D is possibly TRBD1 (6 bases). V lost 4 bases and J 3 bases, leaving 14 bases between the germline ends. Per germline, CDR1 SGHNT and CDR2 YYREEE (reference sequence). CDR3 length equals 14 residues. CDR3 sequence: CASSTDRSFYEQYF. Here the CDR3 DNA reads TGTGCCAGCAGCACGGACAGATCCTTCTACGAGCAGTACTTC.

Concerning this clonotype itself: A much more abundant neighbour one base away suggests this may be a read error. The chain joins TRBV28 to TRBJ2-7; a possible D gene is TRBD1 (6 bases). Trimming pared 2 bases from V and 5 bases from J, leaving 10 bases between. The germline V gene encodes CDR1 MDHEN and CDR2 SYDVKM. This CDR3 has 13 amino acids. The CDR3 here is CASSLQGFHEQYF. Written as DNA, the CDR3 is TGTGCCAGCAGTTTACAGGGGTTTCACGAGCAGTACTTC.

This clonotype was seen repeatedly, ten times or more. The V and J genes are TRBV11-1 and TRBJ1-1, with D maybe TRBD1 (6 bases). In germline, CDR1 is SGHAT, CDR2 FQDESV (reference sequence). V dropped 1 base and J dropped 6 bases, with 12 bases sitting between them. The CDR3 loop spans 14 amino acids. The DNA of the CDR3 is TGTGCCAGCAGCTTAGTCGCAGGGGATCCTGAAGCTTTCTTT. The encoded protein is CASSLVAGDPEAFF.

This clonotype was observed at least ten times. The chain carries TRBV6-2 or TRBV6-3 and TRBJ1-1; 7 nucleotides align to TRBD1. Losses at the gene ends were 5 bases for V and 9 bases for J; bases not matched to a gene: 9. CDR1 is MNHEY, CDR2 SVGEGT, per germline. The CDR3 sequence is 13 residues long. DNA of the CDR3: TGTGCCAGCAGTGCAACCTCGGGACAGCAAGCTTTCTTT. Its translation: CASSATSGQQAFF.

This clonotype was counted ten times or more. V is TRBV10-3 and J is TRBJ1-1; D not resolved. Germline V gene lookup returns CDR1 ENHRY and CDR2 SYGVKD. This CDR3 spans 15 amino acids. V lost 6 bases and J lost 2, with 16 bases in between. The CDR3 here is CAIRENLGSNTEAFF. The CDR3 bases are TGTGCCATCAGGGAAAACCTAGGATCCAACACTGAAGCTTTCTTT.

This clonotype appeared many times. The CDR3 sequence is CASSPRQGTRETQYF. CDR3 DNA: TGTGCCAGCTCACCCCGACAGGGTACCAGAGAGACCCAGTACTTC. This chain links TRBV18 with TRBJ2-5, with 7 nucleotides matching TRBD1. CDR3 length equals 15 residues. Trimming at V came to 3 bases and at J to 4 bases, leaving 8 bases not matched to a gene. Germline CDR1 and CDR2: KGHSH and LQKENI.

The chain recombines TRBV20-1 with TRBJ2-7; D unresolved. Germline values: CDR1 DFQATT, CDR2 SNEGSKA (reference sequence). The ends were cut back, 3 bases at V and 2 bases at J, with 14 bases in the middle. The length of the CDR3 is 14 residues. The CDR3 is CSASDPAGTYEQYF. The CDR3 nucleotides are TGCAGTGCTAGTGATCCAGCTGGGACCTACGAGCAGTACTTC.

This chain uses TRBV20-1 with TRBJ1-2; TRBD1 is a possible D gene (6 bases). The CDR3 is 14 residues long. V was cut by 4 bases and J by 4 bases, with 16 bases left in between. CDR1 DFQATT and CDR2 SNEGSKA come from the germline V gene (reference sequence). CDR3 protein: CSAMNVAGAYGYTF. DNA of the CDR3: TGCAGTGCTATGAATGTGGCAGGGGCCTATGGCTACACCTTC.

The chain has TRBV3-1 and TRBJ1-1; D not certain. Germline V gene lookup returns CDR1 LGHDT and CDR2 YNNKEL (reference sequence). There are 17 residues in the CDR3. The V and J ends lost 3 bases and 0 bases respectively, with 17 bases between them. The CDR3 coding sequence is TGTGCCAGCAGCCATGGACCCTTGAGTGCTCTGAACACTGAAGCTTTCTTT. This sequence encodes CASSHGPLSALNTEAFF.

This clonotype was observed at least ten times. The chain carries TRBV2 and TRBJ2-5; 10 bases agree with TRBD2. CDR1 and CDR2 from the germline V gene are SNHLY and FYNNEI. The CDR3 length is 15 residues. Trimming removed 6 bases from V and 1 base from J; junction bases left unmatched: 5. DNA for the CDR3: TGTGCCAGCAGGTGGACTAGCGGACTCCAAGAGACCCAGTACTTC. This translates into CASRWTSGLQETQYF.

This clonotype was found a few times. This sequence joins TRBV2 and TRBJ1-5; no clear D gene. This CDR3 is built from 15 residues. Trimming removed 5 bases from V and 0 bases from J, with 11 bases in between. In germline, CDR1 is SNHLY, CDR2 FYNNEI. The CDR3 spells CASSSLPDSNQPQHF. The CDR3 bases are TGTGCCAGCAGTTCCTTGCCAGATAGCAATCAGCCCCAGCATTTT.